This paragraph covers one T cell receptor beta chain sequence. The target antigen is unknown. This entry is derived from a study of post-analysis software for immune sequencing data. About the study: Both relapsing-remitting and secondary progressive multiple sclerosis featured among the disease courses, as did progressive-relapsing multiple sclerosis. Study results and limitations: Under the F measure, samples that were prepared in one batch clustered strongly together. The study found significantly lower normalized Chao1 diversity in multiple sclerosis patients than in controls.

Unique molecular identifiers were carried by the TCR beta cDNA libraries. T cells numbering roughly 0.85 to 11 million gave rise to a few hundred thousand cDNA molecules. TCRdb processed the PCR reads anew with MiXCR; each CDR3 protein has one entry. Of roughly 570,000 distinct CDR3 sequences listed, around a third are singletons. The clonotype was recovered from a girl aged 2 to 17 with multiple sclerosis. Input material: blood.

The chain's CDR3 is CASSFSSNTGELFF. The CDR3 nucleotides are TGTGCCAGCAGTTTTTCCAGCAACACCGGGGAGCTGTTTTTT. The rearrangement links TRBV27 to TRBJ2-2, with D hard to call. Between the trimmed V and J ends, which lost 3 bases and 2 bases, there was a span of 7 bases. Germline V CDR1 and CDR2: MNHEY, SMNVEV (reference sequence). This CDR3 has 14 amino acids.